This T cell receptor beta chain was captured by sequencing in a study of read filtering for tumor transcriptome and immune sequencing. The library was built from about 400 ng RNA with molecular barcoded adaptors for alpha/delta and beta/gamma chains. TCRdb re-called the reads through MiXCR, storing one row per CDR3 protein. The data contain 35,000 to 40,000 distinct CDR3 sequences, roughly an eighth of them seen just once; the ten biggest clones take up more than 35%. Overall study results and limits: Correlation between methods rose after single-read clonotypes were removed. RNA-seq captured clonotypes less deeply and reliably than IR-seq.

In the case of this clonotype: Its target is not known. One end of the junction is discordant with germline, which a read error may explain.

There are 15 residues in the CDR3. Germline-derived CDR1 and CDR2 are SGHRS and YFSETQ. This clonotype originated in a donor older than 35 with multiple myeloma. Material for sequencing was a population of CD138-negative cells sorted from bone marrow. This chain connects TRBV5-1 to TRBJ2-1, with D possibly being TRBD2 (6 bases). The CDR3 sequence is CASSSTSPSYNVQFF. CDR3 DNA: TGCGCCAGCAGCTCTACTAGCCCTTCCTACAATGTGCAGTTCTTC.